This T cell receptor beta chain was identified in a study of T cell responses to AZD1222 COVID-19 vaccine. About the research overall: Pooled samples include second doses given at about 4 or 12 weeks.

Here immunoSEQ multiplex PCR was the method, and the copy in TCRdb shows in-frame clones only, minus some. The data contain over 70,000 clones, roughly 86% of them seen just once; the ten biggest clones take up under 6.5%. The study, taken as a whole, reports: Sampled repertoires all dated from after the peak T cell response. Spike-specific TCR repertoires showed rising breadth and depth after two AZD1222 doses. Females outnumbered males among donors, who were mostly white British; clonal diversity was possibly underestimated.

Worth noting for this clone: What it binds is not known.

This receptor was taken from an adult in good health. This sample comprised peripheral blood, obtained on day 0 of AZD1222 vaccination.

The CDR3 spells CASSPADGDTQYF. In DNA, the CDR3 is TGTGCCAGCAGCCCTGCAGACGGAGATACGCAGTATTTT. The rearrangement links TRBV28 to TRBJ2-3; D is uncertain. The CDR3 contains 13 residues. V lost 6 bases, J lost 5 bases, and 12 bases lay in between. Germline CDR1 is MDHEN and CDR2 is SYDVKM. The variable domain in full, completed from reference TRBV28 and TRBJ2-3, reads DVKVTQSSRYLVKRTGEKVFLECVQDMDHENMFWYRQDPGLGLRLIYFSYDVKMKEKGDIPEGYSVSREKKERFSLILESASTNQTSMYLCASSPADGDTQYFGPGTRLTVL.